This T cell receptor beta chain stems from a study of shared clonotypes between healthy human individuals. This table comes from immunoSEQ multiplex PCR, and its TCRdb copy is limited to in-frame clones, with some not included. The table shows some 790,000 clones, with over 60% occurring only once. The germline V gene has CDR1 MDHEN and CDR2 SYDVKM. V shed 2 bases and J 0 bases; nucleotides not matched to a gene: 11. The CDR3 is made up of 18 amino acids. Healthy HIV-negative adults with no recent acute infections or vaccinations were recruited as donors. This TCR was sampled from a woman in her twenties or thirties in good health. The chain joins TRBV28 to TRBJ1-2; the match to TRBD1 covers 8 bases. Specimen: memory CD4+ T cells sorted from blood. Subset indicated: CD45RA-negative fraction. In DNA form, the CDR3 reads TGTGCCAGCAGTTTAGGGGACAGGTTCTATTCTTCTAACTATGGCTACACCTTC. Amino acid sequence: CASSLGDRFYSSNYGYTF.